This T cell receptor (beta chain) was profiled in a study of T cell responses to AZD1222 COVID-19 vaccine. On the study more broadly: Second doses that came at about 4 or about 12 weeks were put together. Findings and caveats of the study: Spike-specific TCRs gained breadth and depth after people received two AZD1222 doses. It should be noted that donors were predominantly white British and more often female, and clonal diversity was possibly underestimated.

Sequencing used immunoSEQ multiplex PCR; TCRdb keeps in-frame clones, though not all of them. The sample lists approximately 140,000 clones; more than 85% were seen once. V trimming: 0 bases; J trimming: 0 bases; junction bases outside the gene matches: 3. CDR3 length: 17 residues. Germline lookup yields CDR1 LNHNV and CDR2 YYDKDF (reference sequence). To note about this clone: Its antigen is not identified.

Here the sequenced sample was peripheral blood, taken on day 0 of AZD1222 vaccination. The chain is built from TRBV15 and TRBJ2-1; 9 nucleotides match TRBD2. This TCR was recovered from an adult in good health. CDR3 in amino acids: CATSRDRAGGSYNEQFF. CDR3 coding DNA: TGTGCCACCAGCAGAGATAGAGCGGGAGGCTCCTACAATGAGCAGTTCTTC.